The source of this TCR beta chain is a study of vaccination effects on CD4 cells after COVID-19. Sequencing followed a ViraFEST assay step that expanded antigen-specific CD4+ T cells with viral peptide pools. Culturing for more than 9 days preceded CD4+ T cell isolation. As their vaccination, participants received two doses of either BNT162b2 or mRNA-1273. The CDR3 spans 12 residues. The germline V and J ends were trimmed by 6 bases and 9 bases, with 12 bases remaining between them. Comment on this clone: The antigen remains undetermined.

Data came from immunoSEQ multiplex PCR; TCRdb stores just in-frame clones and leaves some out. The table shows 25,000 to 40,000 clones, with roughly 60% occurring only once. The clonotype was recovered from a human donor who received a COVID-19 vaccine. The rearrangement joins TRBV12-3 or TRBV12-4 to TRBJ2-1; possibly TRBD1 for D (6 bases). The sample was CD4+ T cells from PBMCs cultured with SARS-CoV-2 spike peptides, taken after COVID-19 vaccination. This CDR3 reads CASRTQGGEQFF. The CDR3 DNA is TGTGCCAGCAGAACACAGGGCGGTGAGCAGTTCTTC.